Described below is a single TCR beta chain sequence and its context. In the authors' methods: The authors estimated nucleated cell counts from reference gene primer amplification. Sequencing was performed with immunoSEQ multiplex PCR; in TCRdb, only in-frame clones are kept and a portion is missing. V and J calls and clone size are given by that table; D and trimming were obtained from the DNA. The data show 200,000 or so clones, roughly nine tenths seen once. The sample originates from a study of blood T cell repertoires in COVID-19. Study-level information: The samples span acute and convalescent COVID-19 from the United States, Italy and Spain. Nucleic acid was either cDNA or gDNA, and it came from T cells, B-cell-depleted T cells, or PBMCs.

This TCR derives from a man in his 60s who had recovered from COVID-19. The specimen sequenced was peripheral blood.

The CDR3 sequence: CASSLEWAGQQFF. CDR3 in DNA: TGTGCCAGCAGCTTAGAGTGGGCGGGGCAGCAGTTCTTC. This sequence joins TRBV11-3 and TRBJ2-1, with a weak D call TRBD2 (6 bases). CDR3 length: 13 residues. Germline V gives CDR1 SGHNT, CDR2 YENEEA. Between the trimmed V and J ends, which lost 0 bases and 11 bases, there was a span of 11 bases.